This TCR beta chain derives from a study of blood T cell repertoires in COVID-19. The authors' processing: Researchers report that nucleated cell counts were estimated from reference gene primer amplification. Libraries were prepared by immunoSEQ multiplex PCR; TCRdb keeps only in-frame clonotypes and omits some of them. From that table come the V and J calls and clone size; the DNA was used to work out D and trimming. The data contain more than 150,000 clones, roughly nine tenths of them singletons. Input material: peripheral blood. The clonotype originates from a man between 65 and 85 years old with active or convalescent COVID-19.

CDR3: CASSESGEQYF. The CDR3 nucleotides are TGTGCCAGCAGTGAGTCGGGGGAGCAGTACTTC. The chain joins TRBV2 to TRBJ2-7; perhaps TRBD2 as D (5 bases). V dropped 3 bases and J dropped 7 bases, with 7 bases sitting between them. The CDR3 consists of 11 residues. Germline lookup yields CDR1 SNHLY and CDR2 FYNNEI. Full variable domain (rest looked up from reference TRBV2 and TRBJ2-7): EPEVTQTPSHQVTQMGQEVILRCVPISNHLYFYWYRQILGQKVEFLVSFYNNEISEKSEIFDDQFSVERPDGSNFTLKIRSTKLEDSAMYFCASSESGEQYFGPGTRLTVT.